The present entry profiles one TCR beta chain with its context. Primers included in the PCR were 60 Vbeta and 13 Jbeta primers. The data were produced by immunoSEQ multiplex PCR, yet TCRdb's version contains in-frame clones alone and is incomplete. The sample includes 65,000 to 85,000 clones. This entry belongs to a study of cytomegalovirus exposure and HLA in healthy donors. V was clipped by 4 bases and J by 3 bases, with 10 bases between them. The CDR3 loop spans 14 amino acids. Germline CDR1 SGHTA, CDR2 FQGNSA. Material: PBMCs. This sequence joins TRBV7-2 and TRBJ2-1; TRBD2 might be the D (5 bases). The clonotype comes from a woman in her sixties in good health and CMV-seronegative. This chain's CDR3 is CASSSAEGYNEQFF. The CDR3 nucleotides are TGTGCCAGCAGCTCCGCTGAGGGCTACAATGAGCAGTTCTTC. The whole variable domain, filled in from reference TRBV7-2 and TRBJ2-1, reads GAGVSQSPSNKVTEKGKDVELRCDPISGHTALYWYRQSLGQGLEFLIYFQGNSAPDKSGLPSDRFSAERTGGSVSTLTIQRTQQEDSAVYLCASSSAEGYNEQFFGPGTRLTVL.